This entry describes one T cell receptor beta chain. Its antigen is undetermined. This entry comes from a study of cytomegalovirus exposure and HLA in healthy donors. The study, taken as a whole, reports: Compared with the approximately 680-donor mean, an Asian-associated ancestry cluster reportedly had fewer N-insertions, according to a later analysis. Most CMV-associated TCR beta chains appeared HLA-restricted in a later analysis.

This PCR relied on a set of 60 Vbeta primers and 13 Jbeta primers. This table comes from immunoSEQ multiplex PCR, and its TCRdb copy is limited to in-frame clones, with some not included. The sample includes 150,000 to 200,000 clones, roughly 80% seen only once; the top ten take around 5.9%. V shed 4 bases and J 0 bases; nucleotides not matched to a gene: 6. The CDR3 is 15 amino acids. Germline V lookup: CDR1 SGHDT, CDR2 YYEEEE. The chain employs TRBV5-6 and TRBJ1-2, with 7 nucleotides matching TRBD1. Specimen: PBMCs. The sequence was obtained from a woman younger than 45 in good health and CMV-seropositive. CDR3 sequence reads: CASSDMTGTNYGYTF. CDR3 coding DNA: TGTGCCAGCAGCGACATGACAGGGACTAACTATGGCTACACCTTC.